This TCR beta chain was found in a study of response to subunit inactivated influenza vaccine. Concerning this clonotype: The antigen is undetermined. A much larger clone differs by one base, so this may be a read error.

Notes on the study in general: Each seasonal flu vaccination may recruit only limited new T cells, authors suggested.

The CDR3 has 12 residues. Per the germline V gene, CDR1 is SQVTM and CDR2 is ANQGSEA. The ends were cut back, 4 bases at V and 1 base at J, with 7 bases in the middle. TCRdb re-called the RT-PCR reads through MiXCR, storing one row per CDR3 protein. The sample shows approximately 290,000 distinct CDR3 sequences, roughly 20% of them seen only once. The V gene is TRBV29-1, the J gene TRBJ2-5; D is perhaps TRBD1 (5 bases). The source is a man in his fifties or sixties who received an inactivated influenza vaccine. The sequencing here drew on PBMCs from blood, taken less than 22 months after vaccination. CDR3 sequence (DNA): TGCAGCGTTGCCAGGGCCCAAGAGACCCAGTACTTC. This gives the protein CSVARAQETQYF.